This TCR beta chain derives from a study of vaccination and CD4 T cells after COVID-19. Study results and caveats: Convalescent patient numbers were relatively low, with no early post-infection timepoints.

Noted treatment: roughly 10-day PBMC culture with coronavirus spike peptide pools or control peptides (ViraFEST assay). Comments on this clonotype: Its antigen is unidentified.

Germline CDR1 is SQVTM and CDR2 is ANQGSEA. V was pared by 6 bases and J by 1 base, with 7 bases of the junction left unmatched. The CDR3 is 15 residues long. Sequenced with the Oncomine TCR Beta short-read assay was DNA taken from cultured CD4+ T cells. Investigators isolated genomic DNA from cultured CD4+ T cells. TCRdb passed the PCR reads through MiXCR, listing each CDR3 protein once. The table records about 7,400 distinct CDR3 sequences, around 70% of them present only once. The chain combines TRBV29-1 with TRBJ2-3, with 10 bases identical to TRBD1. This sequence was found in a human donor who had recovered from COVID-19. Sequenced input: CD4+ T cells from blood, cultured in vitro. The CDR3 region has the DNA TGCAGCGTCGCTAGAGGACAGGGGGGCACAGATACGCAGTATTTT. The encoded protein is CSVARGQGGTDTQYF.